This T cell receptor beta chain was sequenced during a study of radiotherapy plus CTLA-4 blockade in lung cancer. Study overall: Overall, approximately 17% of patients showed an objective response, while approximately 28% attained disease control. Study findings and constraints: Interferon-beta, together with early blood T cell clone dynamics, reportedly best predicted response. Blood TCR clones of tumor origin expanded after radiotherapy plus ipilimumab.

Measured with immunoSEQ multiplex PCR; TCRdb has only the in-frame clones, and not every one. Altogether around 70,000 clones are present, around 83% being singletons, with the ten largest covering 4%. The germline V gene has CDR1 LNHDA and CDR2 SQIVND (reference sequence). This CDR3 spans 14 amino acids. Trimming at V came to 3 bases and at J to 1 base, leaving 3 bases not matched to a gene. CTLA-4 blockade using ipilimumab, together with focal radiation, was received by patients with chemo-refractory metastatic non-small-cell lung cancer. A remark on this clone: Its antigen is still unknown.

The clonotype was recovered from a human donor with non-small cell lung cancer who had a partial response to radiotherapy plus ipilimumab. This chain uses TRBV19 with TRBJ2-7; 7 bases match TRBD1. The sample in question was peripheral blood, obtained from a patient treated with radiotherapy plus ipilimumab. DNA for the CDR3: TGTGCCAGTAGTATTCAGGGACAGTCCTACGAGCAGTACTTC. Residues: CASSIQGQSYEQYF. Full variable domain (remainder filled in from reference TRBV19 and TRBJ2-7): DGGITQSPKYLFRKEGQNVTLSCEQNLNHDAMYWYRQDPGQGLRLIYYSQIVNDFQKGDIAEGYSVSREKKESFPLTVTSAQKNPTAFYLCASSIQGQSYEQYFGPGTRLTVT.